Listed here are 9 T cell receptor beta chains from one sample, sequenced in a study of regulatory T cells in long-lasting Graves disease. Library construction for TCR beta used iRepertoire HTBI primers and Arm-PCR of CDR3 regions. MiXCR was run by TCRdb on the multiplex PCR reads, yielding one entry per CDR3 protein. The sample shows around 480,000 distinct CDR3 sequences, approximately 16% of them seen only once. The time point denotes: newly diagnosed GD, antithyroid drugs for less than 3 months. The authors made the TCR library using RNA they extracted from PBMCs. The sample was also reused in another study, on T cells in Graves' hyperthyroidism and ophthalmopathy.

The input for sequencing was peripheral blood mononuclear cells (PBMCs), taken at new diagnosis, from a patient treated with antithyroid drugs. These receptors originate from a woman aged 35-60 years with Graves disease.

This clonotype was counted between two and nine times. The chain employs TRBV5-1 and TRBJ1-1; D is undetermined. Trimming shortened V by 2 bases and J by 0 bases, and 11 bases separated the two germline ends. Germline loops: CDR1 SGHRS, CDR2 YFSETQ. This CDR3 is built from 15 residues. CDR3 loop: CASSLGSGVNTEAFF. The CDR3 DNA follows: TGCGCCAGCAGCTTAGGATCCGGAGTGAACACTGAAGCTTTCTTT.

The chain uses TRBV19 and TRBJ1-1; TRBD1 aligns across 12 bases. Germline CDR1 is LNHDA and CDR2 is SQIVND (reference sequence). This CDR3 has 16 amino acids. After removal of 5 bases from V and 4 bases from J, the junction contained 8 bases not matched to a gene. CDR3 nucleotide sequence: TGTGCCAGTAGTCTCGGGACAGGGGGCGCGGTCACTGAAGCTTTCTTT. Its protein product is CASSLGTGGAVTEAFF.

This sequence joins TRBV5-5 and TRBJ2-4, with 8 bases fitting TRBD2. V trimming: 7 bases; J trimming: 6 bases; junction bases outside the gene matches: 6. Looked up from germline, CDR1 is SGHKS and CDR2 is YYEKEE (reference sequence). This CDR3 has 13 residues. This chain's CDR3 is CASSKSGGNIQYF. The CDR3 nucleotides read TGTGCCAGCTCAAAGAGCGGGGGAAACATTCAGTACTTC.

This clonotype was counted between two and nine times. The gene calls are TRBV29-1 and TRBJ1-2; 9 nucleotides line up with TRBD1. This CDR3 is built from 14 residues. Germline assignment: CDR1 SQVTM and CDR2 ANQGSEA. V shed 3 bases and J 4 bases; nucleotides not matched to a gene: 6. This chain's CDR3 is CSVEGTGPTYGYTF. CDR3 sequence (DNA): TGCAGCGTTGAGGGGACAGGGCCCACCTATGGCTACACCTTC.

This clonotype showed up many times. V gene TRBV3-1 combines with J gene TRBJ1-5; unclear D gene. The length of the CDR3 is 15 residues. Between the trimmed V and J ends, which lost 5 bases and 0 bases, there was a span of 11 bases. CDR1 and CDR2 (germline): LGHDT, YNNKEL (reference sequence). This CDR3 reads CASSSVAFSNQPQHF. In nucleotides, the CDR3 is TGTGCCAGCAGCTCAGTGGCTTTTAGCAATCAGCCCCAGCATTTT.

This clonotype has a count of ten or more. The chain has TRBV6-1 and TRBJ2-3; D tentatively fits TRBD1 or TRBD2 (5 bases each). The CDR3 runs 14 residues. Germline V CDR1 and CDR2: MNHNS, SASEGT. V lost 3 bases, J lost 5 bases, and 12 bases lay in between. The CDR3 nucleotides are TGTGCCAGCAGTGAGAAGGGACCGCAAGATACGCAGTATTTT. Residues: CASSEKGPQDTQYF.

This clonotype was observed a few times. The rearrangement joins TRBV11-2 to TRBJ2-7, with D perhaps given as TRBD1 or TRBD2 (6 bases each). This CDR3 is built from 14 residues. CDR1 is SGHAT and CDR2 is FQNNGV in the germline V gene. V lost 1 base to trimming and J lost 6 bases, with 13 bases between them. Here the CDR3 reads CASSLGGAPVEQYF. In nucleotides, the CDR3 is TGTGCCAGCAGCTTAGGGGGGGCGCCCGTCGAGCAGTACTTC.

In regard to this clonotype: This may be a read error, as it is one base from a much larger clone. This chain links TRBV2 with TRBJ1-6, with D perhaps matching TRBD1 (6 bases). Per germline, CDR1 SNHLY and CDR2 FYNNEI. The CDR3 consists of 16 residues. CDR3 bases: TGTGCCAGCAGTCAAGAACAGGGATCCTGTAATTCACCCCTCCACTTT. Protein: CASSQEQGSCNSPLHF.

This clonotype was seen ten or more times. This rearrangement joins TRBV3-1 to TRBJ2-5; D gene ambiguous. CDR1 LGHDT and CDR2 YNNKEL come from the germline V gene (reference sequence). The CDR3 loop spans 13 amino acids. V lost 1 base and J lost 5, with 8 bases in between. The CDR3 region is CASSQGSGETQYF. The CDR3 DNA is TGTGCCAGCAGCCAAGGGTCCGGGGAGACCCAGTACTTC.